A selection of T cell receptor beta chains follows, all from one sample in a study of blood T cell repertoires in COVID-19. Profiled with immunoSEQ multiplex PCR; TCRdb holds only in-frame clones, not every one. The repertoire holds 130,000 to 150,000 clones, with roughly 90% as singletons. Sequencing used PBMCs or T cells enriched from blood (not recorded which). All receptors come from a woman in her thirties with acute COVID-19. The CDR3 runs from the conserved cysteine through the conserved F or W. Fields, in order: V gene, D gene, J gene, clone size, CDR3 DNA, CDR3 protein. The D gene is left open where the match is weak. For some rows the clone size is stated as once, few or many, or as a class when expanded; others skip it.

TRBV11-2	TRBD1	TRBJ2-3	.	TGTGCCAGCAGGGACGGGACAGGAAGAGCAGATACGCAGTATTTT	CASRDGTGRADTQYF
TRBV30	.	TRBJ1-4	.	TGTGCCTGGAGTGCAGGCCTGCCCGCTGAAAAACTGTTTTTT	CAWSAGLPAEKLFF
TRBV13	TRBD1	TRBJ2-7	.	TGTGCCAGCAGCATTGGGACAGGGTATTACGAGCAGTACTTC	CASSIGTGYYEQYF
TRBV2	.	TRBJ2-1	.	TGTGCCAGCAGTGGCTATAGCGGTTACAATGAGCAGTTCTTC	CASSGYSGYNEQFF
TRBV5-1	TRBD2	TRBJ2-5	.	TGCGCCAGCAGCCTTGGAGGGGCTAGCGGGAGGGCTTGGGAGACCCAGTACTTC	CASSLGGASGRAWETQYF
TRBV6-5	TRBD1	TRBJ1-1	few	TGTGCCAGCAGACAGGGGGGTATGAACACTGAAGCTTTCTTT	CASRQGGMNTEAFF
TRBV3-1/TRBV3-2	TRBD1	TRBJ1-2	once	TGTGCCAGCAGCCGGCACAGGGGAAAGGTTCCACACTATGGCTACACCTTC	CASSRHRGKVPHYGYTF
TRBV28	TRBD1	TRBJ2-7	.	TGTGCCAGCAGAATAGGGGACAGGAGCTACGAGCAGTACTTC	CASRIGDRSYEQYF
TRBV27	TRBD1	TRBJ1-5	.	TGTGCCAGCAGTTTAGTGGGACAGAGGTTGGGTCAGCCCCAGCATTTT	CASSLVGQRLGQPQHF
TRBV2	.	TRBJ2-7	.	TGTGCCAGCAGTGAAACGGAGGCTTTCTACGAGCAGTACTTC	CASSETEAFYEQYF
TRBV30	TRBD1	TRBJ1-2	.	TGTGCCTGGAGGGACAGGAGCTATGGCTACACCTTC	CAWRDRSYGYTF
TRBV25-1	.	TRBJ2-7	.	TGTGCCAGCAGTCACGGCGGGGATAACTCCTACGAGCAGTACTTC	CASSHGGDNSYEQYF
TRBV27	TRBD2	TRBJ2-7	.	TGTGGGGGGGGACTAGCGGGAGGGGTTTTTCGAGAGCAGTACTTC	CGGGLAGGVFREQYF
TRBV29-1	.	TRBJ2-7	.	TGCAGCGTTGAAGGCCGGTACGAGCAGTACTTC	CSVEGRYEQYF
TRBV7-6	TRBD2	TRBJ2-5	.	TGTGCCAGCAGCTTAGGGATTAGCGGGGGGGAGACCCAGTACTTC	CASSLGISGGETQYF
TRBV28	TRBD1	TRBJ1-6	.	TGTGCCAGCAGTCCGGACAGGGAGGCACTAAGCTCCTATAATTCACCCCTCCACTTT	CASSPDREALSSYNSPLHF
TRBV28	.	TRBJ1-2	.	TGTGCCAGCTCCCCCGGTGCCTTTGGGGCCACTAACTATGGCTACACCTTC	CASSPGAFGATNYGYTF
TRBV5-1	.	TRBJ2-5	.	TGCGCCAGCAGCTTTTCGGGGGTTGTAGAGACCCAGTACTTC	CASSFSGVVETQYF
TRBV2	TRBD1	TRBJ2-3	once	TGTGCCAGCAGCTCCCCAGGGGGCCCTAGCACAGATACGCAGTATTTT	CASSSPGGPSTDTQYF
TRBV27	.	TRBJ2-1	.	TGTGCCAGCAGTTTGCCTAACTACAATGAGCAGTTCTTC	CASSLPNYNEQFF
TRBV13	.	TRBJ2-7	.	TGTGCCAGCAGCTCCGCCGCTGAGCGCGGGTACGAGCAGTACTTC	CASSSAAERGYEQYF
TRBV6-6	TRBD2	TRBJ2-7	.	TGTGCCAGCAGCCCTTTCGGCGGGGGCGAGCAGTACTTC	CASSPFGGGEQYF
TRBV11-2	.	TRBJ1-1	.	TGTGCCAGCAGCCCTCAGTCGCCGAACACTGAAGCTTTCTTT	CASSPQSPNTEAFF
TRBV18	.	TRBJ1-4	.	TGTGCCAGCTCACCAGCAGGAAAACTGTTTTTT	CASSPAGKLFF
TRBV30	.	TRBJ2-5	.	TGTGCCTGGAATATCGGGAACTCAGAGACCCAGTACTTC	CAWNIGNSETQYF
TRBV6-4	.	TRBJ2-4	.	TGTGCCAGCAGTCTCTATACAGGTCCCAAAAACATTCAGTACTTC	CASSLYTGPKNIQYF
TRBV7-2	TRBD2	TRBJ2-3	.	TGTGCCAGCAGCCTCCTAGCGGGAGGTGAACAAGATACGCAGTATTTT	CASSLLAGGEQDTQYF
TRBV11-2	TRBD1	TRBJ1-3	.	TGTGCCAGCAGCTTACAGATGACAGGGACTGGAAACACCATATATTTT	CASSLQMTGTGNTIYF
TRBV2	TRBD2	TRBJ2-2	.	TGTGCCAGCAGGTACGGGACTAGCTCCACCGGGGAGCTGTTTTTT	CASRYGTSSTGELFF
TRBV25-1	.	TRBJ1-4	few	TGTGCCAGCAGTGAGGGCGAGAGAAATGAAAAACTGTTTTTT	CASSEGERNEKLFF
TRBV24-1	.	TRBJ2-1	.	TGTGCCACCAGTGATCCTGGGACAGAGCAGTTCTTC	CATSDPGTEQFF
TRBV5-1	.	TRBJ1-2	.	TGCGCCAGCAGCTTGGGACCAGACGGAGGCTATGGCTACACCTTC	CASSLGPDGGYGYTF
TRBV2	TRBD2	TRBJ2-2	.	TGTGCCAGCAGGGTTAGCGGGAGTTCGGGCACCGGGGAGCTGTTTTTT	CASRVSGSSGTGELFF
TRBV7-9	TRBD1	TRBJ1-1	.	TGTGCCAGCAGGACAGGGCCTCACACTGAAGCTTTCTTT	CASRTGPHTEAFF
TRBV6-6	.	TRBJ1-6	.	TGTGCCAGCAGTTCCCGGGTCCCCTATAATTCACCCCTCCACTTT	CASSSRVPYNSPLHF
TRBV14	TRBD1	TRBJ1-4	few	TGTGCCAGCAGACGGACAGGAACTAATGAAAAACTGTTTTTT	CASRRTGTNEKLFF
TRBV5-8	TRBD1	TRBJ1-2	.	TGTGCCAGCAGCCCGACCGGGACAGGGGGTATGGGTGGCTACACCTTC	CASSPTGTGGMGGYTF
TRBV7-2	TRBD1	TRBJ1-1	.	TGTGCCAGCAGGGGACAGGGCGACACTGAAGCTTTCTTT	CASRGQGDTEAFF
TRBV5-1	TRBD2	TRBJ2-7	.	TGCGCCAGCAGCTTGGGATCGAGCGGGAGGGCCATCGAGCAGTACTTC	CASSLGSSGRAIEQYF
TRBV21-1	.	TRBJ2-3	.	TGTGCCAGCAGCAAAGGCGCCCTAGCGGGAGGAACGCAGTATTTT	CASSKGALAGGTQYF
TRBV5-1	TRBD2	TRBJ2-1	.	TGCGCCAGCAGCTCGAGAACTAGCGCGAGCTCCTACAATGAGCAGTTCTTC	CASSSRTSASSYNEQFF
TRBV6-2/TRBV6-3	.	TRBJ1-6	.	TGTGCCAGCAGTTATATTCGACCGGAGGAGACGGATTCACCCCTCCACTTT	CASSYIRPEETDSPLHF
TRBV28	.	TRBJ1-1	.	TGTGCCAGCAGTTACAGGCGGTCTGAAGCTTTCTTT	CASSYRRSEAFF
TRBV19	TRBD2	TRBJ2-2	.	TGTGCCAGTAGTTCTCCGTCGTGGGGGGGGAACACCGGGGAGCTGTTTTTT	CASSSPSWGGNTGELFF
TRBV19	TRBD2	TRBJ2-7	.	TGTGCCAGTAGTATAAGGACTAGCGGCCCCTACGAGCAGTACTTC	CASSIRTSGPYEQYF
TRBV5-1	TRBD1	TRBJ1-4	.	TGCGCCAGCAGCTTGGCTGGGACAGGGGATGAAAAACTGTTTTTT	CASSLAGTGDEKLFF
TRBV5-1	TRBD1	TRBJ1-4	.	TGCGCCAGCAGCTTGGCCGGGTACAGGGGCCAGCTTGCAACTAATGAAAAACTGTTTTTT	CASSLAGYRGQLATNEKLFF
TRBV28	TRBD2	TRBJ2-3	.	TGTGCCAGCAGTTTATTCGTTTTGAGCGAGGCTAGGGAGGGAGATACGCAGTATTTT	CASSLFVLSEAREGDTQYF
TRBV7-2	.	TRBJ1-5	.	TGTGCCAGCAGCTTAACCGGTTCAAACAATCAGCCCCAGCATTTT	CASSLTGSNNQPQHF
TRBV7-9	TRBD1	TRBJ1-2	.	TGTGCCAGCAGTCGAACGGCCGCGACAGGGCCCCATGGCTACACCTTC	CASSRTAATGPHGYTF
TRBV30	TRBD2	TRBJ2-2	.	TGTGCCTGGATGCCACTAGCGGCCGGGGAGCTGTTTTTT	CAWMPLAAGELFF
TRBV5-1	.	TRBJ1-6	.	TGCGCCAGCAGCTTCGACGGAGCGAATTCACCCCTCCACTTT	CASSFDGANSPLHF
TRBV5-1	.	TRBJ2-5	.	TGCGCCAGCAGCTCCTCGAGATCAGGGGTACAAGAGACCCAGTACTTC	CASSSSRSGVQETQYF
TRBV10-3	TRBD1	TRBJ1-5	.	TGTGCCATCAGTGAGGCCACAGGGGATCAGCCCCAGCATTTT	CAISEATGDQPQHF
TRBV6-5	TRBD2	TRBJ2-1	.	TGTGCCAGCAGTTACATGACTAGCGGTTACAATGAGCAGTTCTTC	CASSYMTSGYNEQFF
TRBV29-1	TRBD1	TRBJ1-2	few	TGCAGCGTTGTAGGGACAGGGTATGGCTACACCTTC	CSVVGTGYGYTF
TRBV4-3	TRBD2	TRBJ2-1	.	TGCGCCAGCAGCCAGCATCCCGGGGGGGCTAGCTCCTACAATGAGCAGTTCTTC	CASSQHPGGASSYNEQFF
TRBV10-3	.	TRBJ1-5	.	TGTGCCATCAGCGGACCGGGAGACGAGGCCCAGCATTTT	CAISGPGDEAQHF
TRBV4-2	TRBD2	TRBJ2-5	.	TGTGCCAGCAGCCAGTCCCTAGCGGACCAAGAGACCCAGTACTTC	CASSQSLADQETQYF
TRBV28	.	TRBJ1-1	.	TGTGCCAGCAGTTTCAGGACACCCTATGTAGCCTACACTGAAGCTTTCTTT	CASSFRTPYVAYTEAFF